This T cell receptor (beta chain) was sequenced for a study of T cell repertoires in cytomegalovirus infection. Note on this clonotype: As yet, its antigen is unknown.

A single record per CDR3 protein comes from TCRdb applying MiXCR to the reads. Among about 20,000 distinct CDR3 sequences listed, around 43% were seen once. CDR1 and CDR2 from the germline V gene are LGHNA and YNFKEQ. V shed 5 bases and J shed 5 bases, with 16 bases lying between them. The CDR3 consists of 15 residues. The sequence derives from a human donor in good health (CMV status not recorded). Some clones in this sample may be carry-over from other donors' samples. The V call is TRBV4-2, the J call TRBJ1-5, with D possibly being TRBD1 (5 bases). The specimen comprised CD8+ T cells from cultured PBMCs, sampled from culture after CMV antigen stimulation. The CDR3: CASSSRPGGDQPQHF. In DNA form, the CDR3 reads TGTGCCAGCAGCTCCCGCCCCGGAGGGGATCAGCCCCAGCATTTT.